These T cell receptor beta chains were read from a single sample in a study of blood T cell repertoires in COVID-19. Libraries were prepared by immunoSEQ multiplex PCR; TCRdb keeps only in-frame clonotypes and omits some of them. Altogether some 200,000 clones are present, roughly 84% being singletons, with the ten largest covering approximately 2.4%. Material for sequencing was peripheral blood. All receptors come from a human donor with acute or convalescent COVID-19. The donor label of this sample is uncertain. Both conserved end residues are part of each CDR3.

V gene,J gene,CDR3 protein
TRBV2,TRBJ1-2,CASTKGRNGYTF
TRBV2,TRBJ2-7,CASSVPQDSYEQYF
TRBV6-5,TRBJ1-2,CASIGRNGYTF
TRBV20-1,TRBJ1-4,CSASTGSINEKLFF
TRBV5-1,TRBJ2-2,CASSLNTGDSTGELFF
TRBV5-1,TRBJ1-5,CASSSGSTVDQPQHF
TRBV2,TRBJ1-1,CATIPRITGTGATEAFF
TRBV3-1/TRBV3-2,TRBJ2-7,CASSQFAGGSYEQYF
TRBV12-3/TRBV12-4,TRBJ1-4,CASSLDRNEKLFF
TRBV5-4,TRBJ1-2,CASSPTRGTYLYGYTF
TRBV3-1/TRBV3-2,TRBJ2-1,CASSQGRSSYNEQFF
TRBV7-2,TRBJ1-2,CASSLPRGQGNYGYTF
TRBV30,TRBJ1-3,CAWSTGRSSGNTIYF
TRBV6-5,TRBJ1-1,CASGRQGRYTEAFF
TRBV3-1/TRBV3-2,TRBJ1-1,CASSQGEGTEAFF
TRBV15,TRBJ2-1,CATSRDSGRAYNEQFF
TRBV3-1/TRBV3-2,TRBJ2-5,CASSQEGGRQETQYF
TRBV28,TRBJ2-7,CASRGQAFLYEQYF
TRBV6-6,TRBJ2-7,CASRKRDGGYEQYF
TRBV4-2,TRBJ2-2,CASSQKRGLETGELFF
TRBV7-3,TRBJ1-1,CASRSTGADTEAFF
TRBV9,TRBJ2-2,CASSPRQGKGGELFF
TRBV28,TRBJ2-3,CASSLSLSGKAQYF
TRBV28,TRBJ2-2,CASKLQDGATGELFF
TRBV9,TRBJ1-4,CASSGSDRGNEKLFF
TRBV19,TRBJ2-7,CASSDRQGTYEQYF
TRBV7-9,TRBJ1-4,CASSFRGTTTNEKLFF
TRBV30,TRBJ1-5,CAWGGTGSKPQHF
TRBV5-4,TRBJ2-7,CASSFGPRQGSYEQYF
TRBV6-6,TRBJ2-2,CASGRGQGNTGELFF
TRBV7-3,TRBJ2-6,CASSRSGANVLTF
TRBV29-1,TRBJ2-5,CSVCTGLETQYF
TRBV7-9,TRBJ2-2,CASSFATGDPTGELFF
TRBV19,TRBJ2-4,CASSMGGAGENIQYF
TRBV9,TRBJ1-1,CASSVGFGVTEAFF
TRBV28,TRBJ2-7,CASSLRQGTYEQYF
TRBV14,TRBJ2-3,CASSQDAASGTYTQYF
TRBV7-3,TRBJ2-1,CASSYRPGNEQFF
TRBV7-2,TRBJ2-1,CASASRSGSSSYNEQFF
TRBV21-1,TRBJ1-2,CASGPGLGQYNYGYTF
TRBV23-1,TRBJ1-1,CASSQSGTGGFDTEAFF
TRBV28,TRBJ2-7,CAALQGYEYEQYF
TRBV4-1,TRBJ2-3,CASSQEGLSDTQYF
TRBV9,TRBJ1-1,CASSVGGQGHTEAFF
TRBV5-4,TRBJ2-6,CASSTPGQGTNVLTF
TRBV2,TRBJ2-1,CASGPDRGSYNEQFF
TRBV28,TRBJ2-2,CASTGLAGVAGELFF
TRBV18,TRBJ1-4,CASSPEDSPGRETNEKLFF
TRBV7-9,TRBJ1-2,CASSKGEGSGYTF
TRBV27,TRBJ1-1,CASSSYLLTGTTEAFF
TRBV25-1,TRBJ2-5,CASSAPVWAGYQETQYF
TRBV6-6,TRBJ1-5,CASSLGQDINQPQHF
TRBV30,TRBJ2-4,CAWNRDTLAKNIQYF
TRBV12-5,TRBJ2-1,CASGTWRGLAGAPLTYEQFF